This is a list of T cell receptor beta chains from one sample in a study of T cell repertoires in cytomegalovirus infection. A single record per CDR3 protein comes from TCRdb applying MiXCR to the reads. The repertoire includes about 890,000 distinct CDR3 sequences, roughly 31% of them detected once, and around an eighth sits in the top ten. Their antigen targets remain unknown. Sample: cultured CD8+ T cells from PBMCs, taken from culture after CMV antigen stimulation. These receptors all stem from a human donor in good health (CMV status not recorded). Some clones in this sample may be carry-over from other donors' samples. Both conserved end residues are part of each CDR3. Each record gives: CDR3 DNA, CDR3 protein, J gene, V gene, clone size, CDR3 length, D gene. The D gene is left open where the match is weak. Clone size is not always given. Where it is, it says once, few, many or a class for expanded clones.

CDR3nt: TGTGCCAGCAGTGCCCGACAGGGTGGGGTATGGAGCTACACCTTC
CDR3aa: CASSARQGGVWSYTF
j_gene: TRBJ1-2
v_gene: TRBV25-1
abundance: once
len: 15
d_gene: TRBD1

CDR3nt: TGTGCCAGCAGTGAAGGGGACCGGCATTTT
CDR3aa: CASSEGDRHF
j_gene: TRBJ1-5
v_gene: TRBV6-1
abundance: many
len: 10
d_gene: NA

CDR3nt: TGTGCCAGCAGCTTAGGCCCCACTAAGCGGGTACCCTACAATGAGCAGTTCTTC
CDR3aa: CASSLGPTKRVPYNEQFF
j_gene: TRBJ2-1
v_gene: TRBV7-2
abundance: many
len: 18
d_gene: NA

CDR3nt: TGTGCCAGCAGTTCCCCGGGGCTCATAACTGGGGATGAGCAGTTCTTC
CDR3aa: CASSSPGLITGDEQFF
j_gene: TRBJ2-1
v_gene: TRBV12-3/TRBV12-4
abundance: few
len: 16
d_gene: NA

CDR3nt: TGTGCCAGCAGTTTATTGCCCCCGTGGGGCGGAGAAAAACTGTTTTTT
CDR3aa: CASSLLPPWGGEKLFF
j_gene: TRBJ1-4
v_gene: TRBV27
abundance: NA
len: 16
d_gene: NA

CDR3nt: TGTGCCAGCAGCTGGGGACAGGGGGACACTGAAGCTTTCTTT
CDR3aa: CASSWGQGDTEAFF
j_gene: TRBJ1-1
v_gene: TRBV7-2
abundance: many
len: 14
d_gene: TRBD1

CDR3nt: TGTGCCAGTAGAGAAAGGGGCAACACCGGGGAGCTGTTTTTT
CDR3aa: CASRERGNTGELFF
j_gene: TRBJ2-2
v_gene: TRBV19
abundance: NA
len: 14
d_gene: NA

CDR3nt: TGTGCCAGCAGTGGGGGGCGGGGGGGCGCAAACGAGCAGTACTTC
CDR3aa: CASSGGRGGANEQYF
j_gene: TRBJ2-7
v_gene: TRBV12-3/TRBV12-4
abundance: few
len: 15
d_gene: TRBD2

CDR3nt: TGTGCCAGCAGCCTCTCCGGACAGGCCGGATTCTTC
CDR3aa: CASSLSGQAGFF
j_gene: TRBJ2-1
v_gene: TRBV7-9
abundance: few
len: 12
d_gene: TRBD1

CDR3nt: TGTGCCAGCAGCTTAGCCAACCACAATGAGCAGTTCTTC
CDR3aa: CASSLANHNEQFF
j_gene: TRBJ2-1
v_gene: TRBV11-1
abundance: NA
len: 13
d_gene: NA

CDR3nt: TGCGCCAGCAGCTTCTACTCGACTAGCGGGGGGGCCAAATACAATGAGCAGTTCTTC
CDR3aa: CASSFYSTSGGAKYNEQFF
j_gene: TRBJ2-1
v_gene: TRBV5-1
abundance: few
len: 19
d_gene: TRBD2

CDR3nt: TGTGCCAGCAGCTTAGCGGGAGCAGAAGGGGCTGAAGCTTTCTTT
CDR3aa: CASSLAGAEGAEAFF
j_gene: TRBJ1-1
v_gene: TRBV7-4
abundance: NA
len: 15
d_gene: NA

CDR3nt: TGTGCCAGCAGCGGGGACATCTCTATAGCCAAAAACATTCAGTACTTC
CDR3aa: CASSGDISIAKNIQYF
j_gene: TRBJ2-4
v_gene: TRBV25-1
abundance: NA
len: 16
d_gene: NA

CDR3nt: TGCACCAGCAGCCAAGGACGGCAGGGCAATCAGCCCCAGCATTTT
CDR3aa: CTSSQGRQGNQPQHF
j_gene: TRBJ1-5
v_gene: TRBV4-1
abundance: NA
len: 15
d_gene: NA

CDR3nt: TGTGCCAGCAGTTTATCTACGACAGGCTATGGCTACACCTTC
CDR3aa: CASSLSTTGYGYTF
j_gene: TRBJ1-2
v_gene: TRBV6-5
abundance: NA
len: 14
d_gene: NA

CDR3nt: TGTGCCAGCAGCTTAAAAGCCGGCAGGGGAGACGACGAGCAGTACTTC
CDR3aa: CASSLKAGRGDDEQYF
j_gene: TRBJ2-7
v_gene: TRBV7-6
abundance: few
len: 16
d_gene: NA

CDR3nt: TGTGCCAGCAGTTACCCCGAGACAGCGGTCAAAAACATTCAGTACTTC
CDR3aa: CASSYPETAVKNIQYF
j_gene: TRBJ2-4
v_gene: TRBV6-2/TRBV6-3
abundance: NA
len: 16
d_gene: NA

CDR3nt: TGTGCCAGCAGCCCTGATTTGGGGGAAGATTGGACTGAAGCTTTCTTT
CDR3aa: CASSPDLGEDWTEAFF
j_gene: TRBJ1-1
v_gene: TRBV12-3/TRBV12-4
abundance: NA
len: 16
d_gene: NA

CDR3nt: TGTGCCAGCAGCTTAGCCCGGTTGGAACCTAACTATGGCTACACCTTC
CDR3aa: CASSLARLEPNYGYTF
j_gene: TRBJ1-2
v_gene: TRBV7-6
abundance: many
len: 16
d_gene: NA

CDR3nt: TGTGCTACCGACAGGGACGGGGAAACCGGGGAGCTGTTTTTT
CDR3aa: CATDRDGETGELFF
j_gene: TRBJ2-2
v_gene: TRBV6-1
abundance: few
len: 14
d_gene: TRBD1

CDR3nt: TGTGCCAGCAACGGACAGGCAGGATTTCCGCAGTATTTT
CDR3aa: CASNGQAGFPQYF
j_gene: TRBJ2-3
v_gene: TRBV27
abundance: NA
len: 13
d_gene: TRBD1

CDR3nt: TGCGCCAGCAGCCAAGCTCCAGGGACGGCCAAAAACATTCAGTACTTC
CDR3aa: CASSQAPGTAKNIQYF
j_gene: TRBJ2-4
v_gene: TRBV4-3
abundance: few
len: 16
d_gene: NA

CDR3nt: TGCGCCAGCAGCCCTATAATGGGACAGGCCTACGAGCAGTACTTC
CDR3aa: CASSPIMGQAYEQYF
j_gene: TRBJ2-7
v_gene: TRBV4-1
abundance: NA
len: 15
d_gene: TRBD1

CDR3nt: TGTGCCAGCAGTTACTCCTATACGCGACAGGGGCAAACCGGGGAGCTGTTTTTT
CDR3aa: CASSYSYTRQGQTGELFF
j_gene: TRBJ2-2
v_gene: TRBV6-7
abundance: NA
len: 18
d_gene: TRBD1

CDR3nt: TGCGCCAGCAGCCATGGGATTCTAGTTGGAGATACGCAGTATTTT
CDR3aa: CASSHGILVGDTQYF
j_gene: TRBJ2-3
v_gene: TRBV4-3
abundance: NA
len: 15
d_gene: NA

CDR3nt: TGTGCCAGCAGCTTAGGAGTGGTGACTCCCGATAGCCAGTACTTC
CDR3aa: CASSLGVVTPDSQYF
j_gene: TRBJ2-5
v_gene: TRBV7-9
abundance: few
len: 15
d_gene: NA

CDR3nt: TGTGCCATCAGTGAGGACCTGGGGAATCAGCCCCAGCATTTT
CDR3aa: CAISEDLGNQPQHF
j_gene: TRBJ1-5
v_gene: TRBV10-3
abundance: few
len: 14
d_gene: NA

CDR3nt: TGTGCTAGTGGTTTGGCCCCGGGACAGGGGGACTTC
CDR3aa: CASGLAPGQGDF
j_gene: TRBJ2-5
v_gene: TRBV12-5
abundance: few
len: 12
d_gene: TRBD1

CDR3nt: TGTGCCAGCACCCTCGGGGGAACCTACAATGAGCAGTTCTTC
CDR3aa: CASTLGGTYNEQFF
j_gene: TRBJ2-1
v_gene: TRBV27
abundance: few
len: 14
d_gene: NA

CDR3nt: TGCAGCGTTTTGTCCGGGACAAACTATGGCTACACCTTC
CDR3aa: CSVLSGTNYGYTF
j_gene: TRBJ1-2
v_gene: TRBV29-1
abundance: NA
len: 13
d_gene: NA

CDR3nt: TGTGCCAGCAGCTGGGAGACAGGGGTGTACAATGAGCAGTTCTTC
CDR3aa: CASSWETGVYNEQFF
j_gene: TRBJ2-1
v_gene: TRBV5-6
abundance: NA
len: 15
d_gene: TRBD1

CDR3nt: TGTGCCAGCAGCATCCCCAGGGGGCCTGAAGCTTTCTTT
CDR3aa: CASSIPRGPEAFF
j_gene: TRBJ1-1
v_gene: TRBV7-9
abundance: few
len: 13
d_gene: TRBD1

CDR3nt: TGTGCCAGCAGCTTAGGAGGGCTAGGGACCTATGGCTACACCTTC
CDR3aa: CASSLGGLGTYGYTF
j_gene: TRBJ1-2
v_gene: TRBV7-9
abundance: few
len: 15
d_gene: NA

CDR3nt: TGTGCCAACACAAGAGGGATGAACACTGAAGCTTTCTTT
CDR3aa: CANTRGMNTEAFF
j_gene: TRBJ1-1
v_gene: TRBV2
abundance: NA
len: 13
d_gene: NA

CDR3nt: TGTGCCAGCAGGCCGGTAGGGACTAGCTCAGTGAGCGAGCAGTACTTC
CDR3aa: CASRPVGTSSVSEQYF
j_gene: TRBJ2-7
v_gene: TRBV6-1
abundance: many
len: 16
d_gene: TRBD2

CDR3nt: TGCGCCAGCAGCGCAGGGCGACAGGGGTTAATGGCCGGGGAGCTGTTTTTT
CDR3aa: CASSAGRQGLMAGELFF
j_gene: TRBJ2-2
v_gene: TRBV4-1
abundance: NA
len: 17
d_gene: TRBD1

CDR3nt: TGTGCCAGCAGTCCAGGGTTGGGGGTCACTGAAGCTTTCTTT
CDR3aa: CASSPGLGVTEAFF
j_gene: TRBJ1-1
v_gene: TRBV12-3/TRBV12-4
abundance: NA
len: 14
d_gene: NA

CDR3nt: TGTGCCAGCAGTTTAGACAGTGTTAACTATGGCTACACCTTC
CDR3aa: CASSLDSVNYGYTF
j_gene: TRBJ1-2
v_gene: TRBV12-3/TRBV12-4
abundance: few
len: 14
d_gene: NA

CDR3nt: TGTGCCAGCAGTTTGGGTGGCCAACGCACAGATACGCAGTATTTT
CDR3aa: CASSLGGQRTDTQYF
j_gene: TRBJ2-3
v_gene: TRBV28
abundance: few
len: 15
d_gene: NA

CDR3nt: TGTGCCAGCAGCCCCTTAGGACTAGAGATCTACAATGAGCAGTTCTTC
CDR3aa: CASSPLGLEIYNEQFF
j_gene: TRBJ2-1
v_gene: TRBV7-8
abundance: NA
len: 16
d_gene: TRBD2

CDR3nt: TGTGCCAGCAGCTTAGATCTGGGGAGGGCCCTCTTC
CDR3aa: CASSLDLGRALF
j_gene: TRBJ2-1
v_gene: TRBV11-2
abundance: NA
len: 12
d_gene: TRBD2

CDR3nt: TGTGCCAGCTCACCGCCCGGGGGGCCGAACACTGAAGCTTTCTTT
CDR3aa: CASSPPGGPNTEAFF
j_gene: TRBJ1-1
v_gene: TRBV18
abundance: NA
len: 15
d_gene: NA

CDR3nt: TGTGCCAGCGTAAACAGGGCGAACACTGAAGCTTTCTTT
CDR3aa: CASVNRANTEAFF
j_gene: TRBJ1-1
v_gene: TRBV2
abundance: few
len: 13
d_gene: NA

CDR3nt: TGTGCCACCAGCAGAGTTAGCGGGGGTACAGATACGCAGTATTTT
CDR3aa: CATSRVSGGTDTQYF
j_gene: TRBJ2-3
v_gene: TRBV15
abundance: NA
len: 15
d_gene: TRBD2

CDR3nt: TGCAGTGCTAGAGTGGGGGGGCCGAACAATGAGCAGTTCTTC
CDR3aa: CSARVGGPNNEQFF
j_gene: TRBJ2-1
v_gene: TRBV20-1
abundance: few
len: 14
d_gene: NA

CDR3nt: TGTGCCAGCAGCGCCCTGTCAGGGGGCGCCTATAATTCACCCCTCCACTTT
CDR3aa: CASSALSGGAYNSPLHF
j_gene: TRBJ1-6
v_gene: TRBV9
abundance: NA
len: 17
d_gene: TRBD1

CDR3nt: TGTGCCAGCAGTCCTCCAGGGATCAATCAGCCCCAGCATTTT
CDR3aa: CASSPPGINQPQHF
j_gene: TRBJ1-5
v_gene: TRBV27
abundance: NA
len: 14
d_gene: NA

CDR3nt: TGTGCCAGCAGCTTGGGACTGGGGAACATTCAGTACTTC
CDR3aa: CASSLGLGNIQYF
j_gene: TRBJ2-4
v_gene: TRBV13
abundance: few
len: 13
d_gene: NA

CDR3nt: TGTGCCAGCAGTGAAGCTAGGTACGGGTACGATGAGCAGTTCTTC
CDR3aa: CASSEARYGYDEQFF
j_gene: TRBJ2-1
v_gene: TRBV6-1
abundance: NA
len: 15
d_gene: NA

CDR3nt: TGTGCCAGCAGCTATCTATACGGGGGCGGGGTAACCGGGGAGCTGTTTTTT
CDR3aa: CASSYLYGGGVTGELFF
j_gene: TRBJ2-2
v_gene: TRBV6-6
abundance: NA
len: 17
d_gene: NA

CDR3nt: TGTGCCAGCAGTGAATTGGGATTTGTCCTAGCGGGCGATACCTACAATGAGCAGTTCTTC
CDR3aa: CASSELGFVLAGDTYNEQFF
j_gene: TRBJ2-1
v_gene: TRBV25-1
abundance: many
len: 20
d_gene: TRBD2

CDR3nt: TGTGCCAGTAGCCGCTACGGGACAGGGAAAGGCTACACCTTC
CDR3aa: CASSRYGTGKGYTF
j_gene: TRBJ1-2
v_gene: TRBV19
abundance: few
len: 14
d_gene: TRBD1

CDR3nt: TGTGCCAGCAGTTTATTGGGGTTTGGCAATCAGCCCCAGCATTTT
CDR3aa: CASSLLGFGNQPQHF
j_gene: TRBJ1-5
v_gene: TRBV12-3/TRBV12-4
abundance: few
len: 15
d_gene: NA

CDR3nt: TGTGCCAGCAGCGTAGACGAAAGAGACAAACAGCCCCAGCATTTT
CDR3aa: CASSVDERDKQPQHF
j_gene: TRBJ1-5
v_gene: TRBV9
abundance: NA
len: 15
d_gene: NA

CDR3nt: TGTGCCAGCAGCGGCTACAGGGTAGTTAACTATGGCTACACCTTC
CDR3aa: CASSGYRVVNYGYTF
j_gene: TRBJ1-2
v_gene: TRBV7-6
abundance: NA
len: 15
d_gene: NA

CDR3nt: TGTGCCAGCAGCTTACTACACGACACTGAAGCTTTCTTT
CDR3aa: CASSLLHDTEAFF
j_gene: TRBJ1-1
v_gene: TRBV7-2
abundance: NA
len: 13
d_gene: NA

CDR3nt: TGTGCCAGCAGTCTAGGGGCATCCCCTTCGCCCCAGCATTTT
CDR3aa: CASSLGASPSPQHF
j_gene: TRBJ1-5
v_gene: TRBV27
abundance: few
len: 14
d_gene: NA

CDR3nt: TGTGCCAGCAGGCGGGGGGATGAAGAGACCCAGTACTTC
CDR3aa: CASRRGDEETQYF
j_gene: TRBJ2-5
v_gene: TRBV7-9
abundance: few
len: 13
d_gene: TRBD2

CDR3nt: TGCAGCGTTGGCCGAGGGGCACGGGCTGAAGCTTTCTTT
CDR3aa: CSVGRGARAEAFF
j_gene: TRBJ1-1
v_gene: TRBV29-1
abundance: NA
len: 13
d_gene: NA